A selection of T cell receptor beta chains follows, all from one sample in a study of shared clonotypes between healthy human individuals. Sequencing used immunoSEQ multiplex PCR; TCRdb keeps in-frame clones, though not all of them. The profile shows some 2.1 million clones, around 93% of them singletons. Input material: naive CD8+ T cells from PBMCs. These receptors were collected from a man aged 18 to 30 in good health. Some clones in this sample may be carry-over from other donors' samples. The CDR3 runs from the conserved cysteine through the conserved F or W. The D gene is left open where the match is weak. Not all rows give a size; the values are once, few, many and, for expanded clones, a class.

. . TRBJ1-1 TRBV28 TGTGCCAGCAGTCCTATCCCCCGGATGAACACTGAAGCTTTCTTT CASSPIPRMNTEAFF
. . TRBJ2-1 TRBV12-1 TGTGCCAGCAGCCCATCCTGGACCGGGAGCCCTGGGAATGAGCAGTTCTTC CASSPSWTGSPGNEQFF
. . TRBJ2-7 TRBV29-1 TGCAGCGTCGAGGAGACTAACTACGAGCAGTACTTC CSVEETNYEQYF
. . TRBJ1-1 TRBV30 TGTGCCTGGACAGGGTACCCTGAAGCTTTCTTT CAWTGYPEAFF
. once TRBJ1-5 TRBV5-1 TGCGCCAGCAGCCTCGGACGGAATAGCAATCAGCCCCAGCATTTT CASSLGRNSNQPQHF
TRBD1 . TRBJ2-7 TRBV30 TGTGCCTGGAGTGTAGGGGGCTTCACCTCCTACGAGCAGTACTTC CAWSVGGFTSYEQYF
TRBD1 . TRBJ1-4 TRBV9 TGTGCCAGCAGCACAGGGGTTGGGGCTACTAATGAAAAACTGTTTTTT CASSTGVGATNEKLFF
. . TRBJ2-3 TRBV27 TGTGCCAGCAGTTTAAACAGAGATACGCAGTATTTT CASSLNRDTQYF
. . TRBJ2-7 TRBV10-3 TGTGCCATCAGTGAGTCGGGGGGCCAAGCCTACGAGCAGTACTTC CAISESGGQAYEQYF
. . TRBJ1-1 TRBV28 TGTGCCAGCAGTCCCCATGCGAACACTGAAGCTTTCTTT CASSPHANTEAFF
. . TRBJ2-5 TRBV28 TGTGCCAGCAGTTTTCGGGGGAACGGCAATCTTGAGACCCAGTACTTC CASSFRGNGNLETQYF
. . TRBJ1-3 TRBV28 TGTGCCAGCAGTCCCTGGACAGACTCTGGAAACACCATATATTTT CASSPWTDSGNTIYF
TRBD1 . TRBJ2-1 TRBV6-4 TGTGCCAGCAGTCCGGACAGGGGATCCTACAATGAGCAGTTCTTC CASSPDRGSYNEQFF
. . TRBJ2-2 TRBV7-3 TGTGCCAGCAGCCCCCGGGGGACCGGGGAGCTGTTTTTT CASSPRGTGELFF
. . TRBJ2-7 TRBV28 TGTGCCAGCAGTTTAAGGACGGCCGCCTACGAGCAGTACTTC CASSLRTAAYEQYF
. . TRBJ1-5 TRBV6-5 TGTGCCAGCAGGCTCGGGGGGGTCAATCAGCCCCAGCATTTT CASRLGGVNQPQHF
TRBD2 . TRBJ2-1 TRBV5-1 TGCGCCACCTCACCGACGGGCGGGAGGTTCTACAATGAGCAGTTCTTC CATSPTGGRFYNEQFF
. . TRBJ1-1 TRBV10-3 TGTGCCATCAGGGGGACGGCCCCTGCGAACATGAACACTGAAGCTTTCTTT CAIRGTAPANMNTEAFF
. . TRBJ2-1 TRBV7-9 TGTGCCAGCAGCCCTTGGGGTTCTGGGGAGTACAATGAGCAGTTCTTC CASSPWGSGEYNEQFF
. . TRBJ1-2 TRBV9 TGTGCCAGCAGCGTACCCCCTTGGGGTCCGTCTGATGGCTACACCTTC CASSVPPWGPSDGYTF
. . TRBJ1-3 TRBV15 TGTGCCACCAGCAGGGAACGAGACAGCTCTGGAAACACCATATATTTT CATSRERDSSGNTIYF
TRBD2 . TRBJ2-3 TRBV9 TGTGCCAGCAGCGTAGCAGCTATAGGAACTAGCGGACCCTTAGATACGCAGTATTTT CASSVAAIGTSGPLDTQYF